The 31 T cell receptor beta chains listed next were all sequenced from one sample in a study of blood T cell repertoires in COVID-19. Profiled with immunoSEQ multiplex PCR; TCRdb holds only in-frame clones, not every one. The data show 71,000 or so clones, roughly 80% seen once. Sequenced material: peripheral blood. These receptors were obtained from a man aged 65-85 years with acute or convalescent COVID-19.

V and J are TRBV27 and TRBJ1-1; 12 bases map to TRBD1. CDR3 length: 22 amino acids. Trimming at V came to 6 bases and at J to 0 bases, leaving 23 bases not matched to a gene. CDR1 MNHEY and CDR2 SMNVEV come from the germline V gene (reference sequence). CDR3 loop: CASSARRGTGGAGFVMNTEAFF. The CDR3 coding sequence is TGTGCCAGCAGCGCTCGTCGCGGGACAGGGGGCGCGGGATTCGTGATGAACACTGAAGCTTTCTTT.

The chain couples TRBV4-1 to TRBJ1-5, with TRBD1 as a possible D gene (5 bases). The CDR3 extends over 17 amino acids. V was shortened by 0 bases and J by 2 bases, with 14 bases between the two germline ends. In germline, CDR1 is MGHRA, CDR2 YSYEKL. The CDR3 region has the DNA TGCGCCAGCAGCCAAGAGTGGGGGGGAGAAGGCAATCAGCCCCAGCATTTT. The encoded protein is CASSQEWGGEGNQPQHF.

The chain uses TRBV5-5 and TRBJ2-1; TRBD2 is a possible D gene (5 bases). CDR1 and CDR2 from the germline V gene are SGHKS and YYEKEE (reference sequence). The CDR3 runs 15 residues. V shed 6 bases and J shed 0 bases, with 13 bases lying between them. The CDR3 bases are TGTGCCAGCACCTCGACGGGGTCCTCCTACAATGAGCAGTTCTTC. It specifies CASTSTGSSYNEQFF.

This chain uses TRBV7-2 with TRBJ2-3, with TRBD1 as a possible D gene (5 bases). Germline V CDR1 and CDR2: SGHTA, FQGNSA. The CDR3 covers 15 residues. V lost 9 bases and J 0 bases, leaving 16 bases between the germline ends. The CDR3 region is CASLGQATSTDTQYF. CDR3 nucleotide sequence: TGTGCCAGTCTGGGGCAGGCAACTAGCACAGATACGCAGTATTTT. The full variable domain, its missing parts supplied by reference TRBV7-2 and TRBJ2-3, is GAGVSQSPSNKVTEKGKDVELRCDPISGHTALYWYRQSLGQGLEFLIYFQGNSAPDKSGLPSDRFSAERTGGSVSTLTIQRTQQEDSAVYLCASLGQATSTDTQYFGPGTRLTVL.

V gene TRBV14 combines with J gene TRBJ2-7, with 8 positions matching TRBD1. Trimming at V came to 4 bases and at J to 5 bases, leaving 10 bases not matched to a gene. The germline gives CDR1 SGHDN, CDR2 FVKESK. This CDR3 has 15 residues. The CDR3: CASSPSGQGMDEQYF. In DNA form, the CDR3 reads TGTGCCAGCAGCCCCTCCGGACAGGGTATGGACGAGCAGTACTTC.

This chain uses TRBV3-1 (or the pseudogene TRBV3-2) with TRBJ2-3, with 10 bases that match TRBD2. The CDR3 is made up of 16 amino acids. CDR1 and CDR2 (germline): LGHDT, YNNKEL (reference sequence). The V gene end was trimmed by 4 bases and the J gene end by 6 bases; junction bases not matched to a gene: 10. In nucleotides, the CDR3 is TGTGCCAGCAGCCGTTATAGCGGGAGGCCAACCGATACGCAGTATTTT. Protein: CASSRYSGRPTDTQYF.

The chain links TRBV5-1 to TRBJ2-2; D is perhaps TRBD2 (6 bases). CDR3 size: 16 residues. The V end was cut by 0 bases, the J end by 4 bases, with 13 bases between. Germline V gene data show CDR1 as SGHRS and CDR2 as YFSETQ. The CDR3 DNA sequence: TGCGCCAGCAGCTTGGAGGTCGGGAGCGTCACCGGGGAGCTGTTTTTT. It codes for CASSLEVGSVTGELFF.

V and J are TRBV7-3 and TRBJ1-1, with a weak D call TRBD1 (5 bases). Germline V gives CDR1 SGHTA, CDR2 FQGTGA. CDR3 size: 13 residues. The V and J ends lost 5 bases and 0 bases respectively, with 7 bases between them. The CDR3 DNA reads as TGTGCCAGCAGCGCGACAGTGAACACTGAAGCTTTCTTT. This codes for CASSATVNTEAFF.

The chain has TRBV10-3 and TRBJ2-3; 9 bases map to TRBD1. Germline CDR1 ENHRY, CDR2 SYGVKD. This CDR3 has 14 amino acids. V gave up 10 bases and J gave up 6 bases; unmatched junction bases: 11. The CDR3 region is CATLPGQGSDTQYF. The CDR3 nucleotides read TGTGCCACCCTTCCGGGACAGGGAAGTGATACGCAGTATTTT.

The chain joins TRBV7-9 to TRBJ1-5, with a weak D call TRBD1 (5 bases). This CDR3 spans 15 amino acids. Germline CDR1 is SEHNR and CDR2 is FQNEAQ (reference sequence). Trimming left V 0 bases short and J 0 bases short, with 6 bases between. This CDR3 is CASSLAGGSNQPQHF. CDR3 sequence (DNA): TGTGCCAGCAGCTTAGCGGGGGGTAGCAATCAGCCCCAGCATTTT.

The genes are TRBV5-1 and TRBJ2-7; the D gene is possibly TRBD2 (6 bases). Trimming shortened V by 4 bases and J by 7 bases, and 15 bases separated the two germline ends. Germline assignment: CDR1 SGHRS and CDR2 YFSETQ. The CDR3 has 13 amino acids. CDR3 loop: CASSADYGGEQYF. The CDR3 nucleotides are TGCGCCAGCAGCGCGGACTATGGGGGAGAGCAGTACTTC.

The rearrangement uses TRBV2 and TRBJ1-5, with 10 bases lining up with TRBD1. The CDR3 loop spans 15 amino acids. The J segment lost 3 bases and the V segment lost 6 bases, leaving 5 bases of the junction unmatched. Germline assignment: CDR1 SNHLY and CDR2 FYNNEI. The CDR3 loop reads CASRETGGDNQPQHF. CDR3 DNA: TGTGCCAGCAGGGAGACAGGGGGCGACAATCAGCCCCAGCATTTT.

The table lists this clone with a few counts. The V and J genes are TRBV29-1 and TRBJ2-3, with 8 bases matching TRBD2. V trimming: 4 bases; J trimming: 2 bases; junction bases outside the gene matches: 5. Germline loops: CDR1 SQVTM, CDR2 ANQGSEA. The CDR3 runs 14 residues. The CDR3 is CSVVPGGLTDTQYF. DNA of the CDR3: TGCAGCGTTGTCCCGGGAGGGCTCACAGATACGCAGTATTTT.

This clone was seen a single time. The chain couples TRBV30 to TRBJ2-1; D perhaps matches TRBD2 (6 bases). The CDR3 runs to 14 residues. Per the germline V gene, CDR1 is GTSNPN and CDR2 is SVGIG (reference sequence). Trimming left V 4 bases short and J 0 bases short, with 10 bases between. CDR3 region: CAWIPGSSYNEQFF. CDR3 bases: TGTGCCTGGATTCCCGGGAGCTCCTACAATGAGCAGTTCTTC. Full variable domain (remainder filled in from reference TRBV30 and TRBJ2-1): SQTIHQWPATLVQPVGSPLSLECTVEGTSNPNLYWYRQAAGRGLQLLFYSVGIGQISSEVPQNLSASRPQDRQFILSSKKLLLSDSGFYLCAWIPGSSYNEQFFGPGTRLTVL.

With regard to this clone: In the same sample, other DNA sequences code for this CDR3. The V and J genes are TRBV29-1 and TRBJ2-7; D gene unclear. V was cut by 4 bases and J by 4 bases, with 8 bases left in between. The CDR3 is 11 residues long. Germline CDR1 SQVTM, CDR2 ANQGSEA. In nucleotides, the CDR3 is TGCAGCGTTGCTAGGTCTTACGAGCAGTACTTC. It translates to CSVARSYEQYF.

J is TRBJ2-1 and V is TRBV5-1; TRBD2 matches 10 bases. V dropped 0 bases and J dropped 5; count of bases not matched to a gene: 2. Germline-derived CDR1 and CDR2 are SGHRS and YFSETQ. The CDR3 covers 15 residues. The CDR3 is CASSLGTSGHNEQFF. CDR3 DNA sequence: TGCGCCAGCAGCTTGGGGACTAGCGGACACAATGAGCAGTTCTTC.

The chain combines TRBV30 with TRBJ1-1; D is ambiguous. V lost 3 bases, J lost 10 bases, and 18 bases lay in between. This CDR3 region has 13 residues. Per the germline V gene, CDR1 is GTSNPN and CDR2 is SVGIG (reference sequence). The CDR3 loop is CAWSLSTSSGAFF. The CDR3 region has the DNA TGTGCCTGGAGCCTATCAACCTCGTCAGGAGCTTTCTTT.

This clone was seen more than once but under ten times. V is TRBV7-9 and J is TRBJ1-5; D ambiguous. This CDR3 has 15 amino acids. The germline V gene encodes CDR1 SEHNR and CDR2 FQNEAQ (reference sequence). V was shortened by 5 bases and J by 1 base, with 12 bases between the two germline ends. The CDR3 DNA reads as TGTGCCAGCAGCCCCACAGATAGGAGCAATCAGCCCCAGCATTTT. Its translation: CASSPTDRSNQPQHF.

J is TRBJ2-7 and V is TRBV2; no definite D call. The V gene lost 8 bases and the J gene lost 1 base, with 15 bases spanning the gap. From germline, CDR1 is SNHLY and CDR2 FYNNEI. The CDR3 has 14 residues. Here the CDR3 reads CASRELDWSYEQYF. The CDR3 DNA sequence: TGTGCCAGCCGCGAATTAGACTGGTCCTACGAGCAGTACTTC.

The CDR3 loop reads CAWRDSTVYGYTF. The CDR3 region has the DNA TGTGCCTGGAGGGACTCCACCGTCTATGGCTACACCTTC. The chain links TRBV30 to TRBJ1-2; D uncertain. Trimming took 3 bases from V and 4 from J, leaving 12 bases between them. The CDR3 loop spans 13 amino acids. The V gene's germline CDR1 is GTSNPN and CDR2 SVGIG (reference sequence).

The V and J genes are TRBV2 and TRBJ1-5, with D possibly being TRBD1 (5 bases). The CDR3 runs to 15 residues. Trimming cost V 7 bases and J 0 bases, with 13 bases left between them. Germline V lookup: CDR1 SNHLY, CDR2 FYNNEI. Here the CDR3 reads CASKLDRNSNQPQHF. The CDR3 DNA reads TGTGCCAGCAAACTCGACAGAAATAGCAATCAGCCCCAGCATTTT. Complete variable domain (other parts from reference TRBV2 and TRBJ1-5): EPEVTQTPSHQVTQMGQEVILRCVPISNHLYFYWYRQILGQKVEFLVSFYNNEISEKSEIFDDQFSVERPDGSNFTLKIRSTKLEDSAMYFCASKLDRNSNQPQHFGDGTRLSIL.

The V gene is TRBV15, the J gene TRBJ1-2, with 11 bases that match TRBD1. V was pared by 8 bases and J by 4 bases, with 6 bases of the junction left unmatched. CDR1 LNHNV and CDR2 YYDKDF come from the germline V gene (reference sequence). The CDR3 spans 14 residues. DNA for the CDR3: TGTGCCACCCTTCGGGACAGGGGGAGCTATGGCTACACCTTC. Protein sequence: CATLRDRGSYGYTF.

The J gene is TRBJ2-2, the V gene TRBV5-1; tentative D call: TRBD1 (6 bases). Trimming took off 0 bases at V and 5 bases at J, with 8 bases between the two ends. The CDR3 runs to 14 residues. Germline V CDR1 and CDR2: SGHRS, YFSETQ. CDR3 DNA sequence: TGCGCCAGCAGCTTGGGTCAGGGGACCGGGGAGCTGTTTTTT. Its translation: CASSLGQGTGELFF. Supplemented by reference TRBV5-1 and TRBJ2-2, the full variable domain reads KAGVTQTPRYLIKTRGQQVTLSCSPISGHRSVSWYQQTPGQGLQFLFEYFSETQRNKGNFPGRFSGRQFSNSRSEMNVSTLELGDSALYLCASSLGQGTGELFFGEGSRLTVL.

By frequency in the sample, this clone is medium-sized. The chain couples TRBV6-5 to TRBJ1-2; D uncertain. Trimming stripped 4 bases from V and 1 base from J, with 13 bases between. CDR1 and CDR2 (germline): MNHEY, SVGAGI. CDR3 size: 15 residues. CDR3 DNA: TGTGCCAGCAGTTTCGCCGGGCGGGGTAACTATGGCTACACCTTC. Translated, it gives CASSFAGRGNYGYTF.

CDR3 region: CAISESQGDEQYF. CDR3 bases: TGTGCCATCAGTGAGTCTCAGGGGGACGAGCAGTACTTC. V usage is TRBV10-3 and J usage is TRBJ2-7; 7 positions match TRBD1. CDR3 size: 13 residues. The germline CDR1 and CDR2 sequences are ENHRY and SYGVKD. The junction had 1 base not matched to a gene; V was cut back by 0 bases and J by 5 bases.

This CDR3 reads CASSLSGTGFSGELFF. In nucleotides, the CDR3 is TGTGCCAGCAGTTTATCCGGGACAGGGTTCAGCGGGGAGCTGTTTTTT. The genes are TRBV28 and TRBJ2-2; 9 nucleotides agree with TRBD1. The CDR3 contains 16 residues. The ends lost 1 base at V and 7 bases at J; junction bases unmatched: 7. From germline, CDR1 is MDHEN and CDR2 SYDVKM.

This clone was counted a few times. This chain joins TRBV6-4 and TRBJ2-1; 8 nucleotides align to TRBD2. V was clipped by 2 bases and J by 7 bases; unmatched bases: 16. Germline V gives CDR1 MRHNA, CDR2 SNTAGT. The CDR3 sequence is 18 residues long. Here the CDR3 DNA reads TGTGCCAGCAGTGACGGCTTGGAGGCGGGAGGCCGAGGGAATGAGCAGTTCTTC. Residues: CASSDGLEAGGRGNEQFF.

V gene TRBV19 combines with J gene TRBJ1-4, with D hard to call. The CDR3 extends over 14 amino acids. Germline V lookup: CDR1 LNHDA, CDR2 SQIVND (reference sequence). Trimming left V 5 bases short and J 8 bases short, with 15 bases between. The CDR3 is CASSVGRWEEKLFF. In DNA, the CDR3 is TGTGCCAGTAGTGTCGGACGGTGGGAGGAAAAACTGTTTTTT.

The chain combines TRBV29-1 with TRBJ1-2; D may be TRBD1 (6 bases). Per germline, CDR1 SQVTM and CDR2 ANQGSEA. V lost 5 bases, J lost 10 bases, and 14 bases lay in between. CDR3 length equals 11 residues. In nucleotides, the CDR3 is TGCAGCGTTACATCAAACAGGGCCTACACCTTC. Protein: CSVTSNRAYTF.

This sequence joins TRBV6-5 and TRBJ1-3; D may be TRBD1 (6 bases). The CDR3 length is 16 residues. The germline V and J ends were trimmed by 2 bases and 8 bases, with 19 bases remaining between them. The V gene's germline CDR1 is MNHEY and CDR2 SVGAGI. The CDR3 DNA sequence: TGTGCCAGCAGTTACCAGTCCGTGGGGGCTGGGGACACCATATATTTT. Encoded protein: CASSYQSVGAGDTIYF.

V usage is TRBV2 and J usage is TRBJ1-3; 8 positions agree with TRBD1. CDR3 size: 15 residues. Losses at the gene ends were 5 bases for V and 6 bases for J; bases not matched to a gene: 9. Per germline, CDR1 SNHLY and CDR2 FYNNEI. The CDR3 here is CASSSGQGRENTIYF. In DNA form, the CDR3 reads TGTGCCAGCAGTTCCGGACAGGGAAGAGAAAACACCATATATTTT.